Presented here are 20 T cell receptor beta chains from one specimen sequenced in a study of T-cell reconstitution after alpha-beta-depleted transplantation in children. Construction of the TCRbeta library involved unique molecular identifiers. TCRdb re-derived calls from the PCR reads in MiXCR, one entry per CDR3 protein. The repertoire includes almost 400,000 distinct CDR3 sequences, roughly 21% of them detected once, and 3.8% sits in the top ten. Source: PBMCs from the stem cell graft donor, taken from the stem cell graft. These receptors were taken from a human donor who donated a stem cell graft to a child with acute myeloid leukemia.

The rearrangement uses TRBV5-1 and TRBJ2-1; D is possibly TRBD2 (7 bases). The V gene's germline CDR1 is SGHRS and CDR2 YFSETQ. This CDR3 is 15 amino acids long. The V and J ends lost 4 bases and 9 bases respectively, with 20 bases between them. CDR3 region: CASSPRGGGRTEQFF. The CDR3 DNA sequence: TGCGCCAGCAGCCCCAGGGGAGGGGGGAGGACTGAGCAGTTCTTC.

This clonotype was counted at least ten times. The CDR3 here is CASSSGLAGEETQYF. CDR3 nucleotide sequence: TGTGCCAGCAGTTCGGGACTAGCGGGAGAAGAGACCCAGTACTTC. V and J are TRBV12-3 or TRBV12-4 and TRBJ2-5; the match to TRBD2 covers 14 bases. The J segment lost 3 bases and the V segment lost 4 bases, leaving 1 base of the junction unmatched. CDR3 size: 15 residues.

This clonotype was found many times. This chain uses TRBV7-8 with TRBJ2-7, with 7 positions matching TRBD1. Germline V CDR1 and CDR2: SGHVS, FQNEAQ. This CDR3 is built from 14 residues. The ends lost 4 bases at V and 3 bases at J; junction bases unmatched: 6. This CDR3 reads CASSYPGQNYEQYF. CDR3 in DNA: TGTGCCAGCAGCTATCCGGGACAGAACTACGAGCAGTACTTC.

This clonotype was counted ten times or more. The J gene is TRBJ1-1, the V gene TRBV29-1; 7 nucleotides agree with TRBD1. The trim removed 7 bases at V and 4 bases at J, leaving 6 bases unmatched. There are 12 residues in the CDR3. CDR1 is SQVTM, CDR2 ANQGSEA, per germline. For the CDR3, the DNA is TGCAGCGCGGCGACAGGGCGCACTGAAGCTTTCTTT. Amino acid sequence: CSAATGRTEAFF.

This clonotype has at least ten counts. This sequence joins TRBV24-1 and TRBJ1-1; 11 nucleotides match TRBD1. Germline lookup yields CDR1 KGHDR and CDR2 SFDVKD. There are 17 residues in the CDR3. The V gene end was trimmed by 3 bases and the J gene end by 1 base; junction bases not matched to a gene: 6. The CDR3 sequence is CATSDRGQGDSNTEAFF. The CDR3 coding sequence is TGTGCCACCAGTGATAGGGGACAGGGGGATTCGAACACTGAAGCTTTCTTT.

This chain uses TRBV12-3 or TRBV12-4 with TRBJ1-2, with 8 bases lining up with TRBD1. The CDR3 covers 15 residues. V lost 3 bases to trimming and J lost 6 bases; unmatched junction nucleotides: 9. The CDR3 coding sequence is TGTGCCAGCAGTTTTCTCCAGGGGGCGAGAAATGGCTACACCTTC. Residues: CASSFLQGARNGYTF.

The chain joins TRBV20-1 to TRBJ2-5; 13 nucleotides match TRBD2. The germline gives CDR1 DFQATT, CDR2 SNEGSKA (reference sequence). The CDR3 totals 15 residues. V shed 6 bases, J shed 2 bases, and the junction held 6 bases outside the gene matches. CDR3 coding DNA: TGCAGTGCCGAGGGGACTAGCGGGATACAAGAGACCCAGTACTTC. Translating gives CSAEGTSGIQETQYF.

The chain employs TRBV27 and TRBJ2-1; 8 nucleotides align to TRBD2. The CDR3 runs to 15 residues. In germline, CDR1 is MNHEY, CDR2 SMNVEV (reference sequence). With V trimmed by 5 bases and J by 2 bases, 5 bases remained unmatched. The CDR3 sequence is CASSGSGMAYNEQFF. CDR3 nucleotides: TGTGCCAGCAGTGGTAGCGGGATGGCCTACAATGAGCAGTTCTTC.

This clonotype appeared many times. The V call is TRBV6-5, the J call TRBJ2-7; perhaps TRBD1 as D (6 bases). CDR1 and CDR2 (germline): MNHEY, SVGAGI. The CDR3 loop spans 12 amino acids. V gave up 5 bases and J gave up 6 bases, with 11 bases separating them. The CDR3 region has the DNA TGTGCCAGCAGTAACGACAGGATCGAGCAGTACTTC. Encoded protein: CASSNDRIEQYF.

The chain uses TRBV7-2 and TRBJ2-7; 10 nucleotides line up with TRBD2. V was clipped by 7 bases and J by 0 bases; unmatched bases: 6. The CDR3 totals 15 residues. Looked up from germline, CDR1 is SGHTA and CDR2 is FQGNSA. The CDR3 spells CASKSSGGPSYEQYF. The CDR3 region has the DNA TGTGCCAGCAAGTCTAGCGGGGGCCCCTCCTACGAGCAGTACTTC. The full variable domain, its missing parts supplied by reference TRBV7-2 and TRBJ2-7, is GAGVSQSPSNKVTEKGKDVELRCDPISGHTALYWYRQSLGQGLEFLIYFQGNSAPDKSGLPSDRFSAERTGGSVSTLTIQRTQQEDSAVYLCASKSSGGPSYEQYFGPGTRLTVT.

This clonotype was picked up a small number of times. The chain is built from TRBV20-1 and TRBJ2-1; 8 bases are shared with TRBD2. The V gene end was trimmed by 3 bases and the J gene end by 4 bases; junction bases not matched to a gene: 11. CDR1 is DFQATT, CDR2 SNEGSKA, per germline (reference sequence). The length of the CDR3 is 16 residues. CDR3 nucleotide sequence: TGCAGTGCTAGTCTTCGTGCGGGAGGACAATACAATGAGCAGTTCTTC. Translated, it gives CSASLRAGGQYNEQFF.

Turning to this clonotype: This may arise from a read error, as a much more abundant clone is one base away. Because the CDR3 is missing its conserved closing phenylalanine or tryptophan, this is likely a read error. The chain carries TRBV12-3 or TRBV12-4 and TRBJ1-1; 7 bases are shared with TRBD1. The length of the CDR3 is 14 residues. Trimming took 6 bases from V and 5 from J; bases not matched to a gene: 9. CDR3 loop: CASRTGQEVTEAFC. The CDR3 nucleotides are TGTGCCAGCAGAACCGGACAGGAGGTAACTGAAGCTTTCTGT.

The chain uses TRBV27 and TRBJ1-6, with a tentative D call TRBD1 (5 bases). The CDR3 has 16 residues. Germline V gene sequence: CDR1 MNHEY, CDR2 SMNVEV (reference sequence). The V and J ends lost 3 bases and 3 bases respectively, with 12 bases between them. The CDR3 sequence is CASSFIGQGYNSPLHF. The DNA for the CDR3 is TGTGCCAGCAGTTTTATCGGGCAGGGCTATAATTCACCCCTCCACTTT.

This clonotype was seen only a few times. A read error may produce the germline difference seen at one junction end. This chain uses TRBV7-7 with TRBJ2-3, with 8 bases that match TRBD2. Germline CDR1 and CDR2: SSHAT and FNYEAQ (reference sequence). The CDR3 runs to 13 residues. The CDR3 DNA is TGTGCTAGCAGCCGTAGCGGGAAAGATACGCAGTATTTT. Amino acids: CASSRSGKDTQYF.

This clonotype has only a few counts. Here the CDR3 DNA reads TGTGCCAGCAGTGGGACAGTCGATGGCTACACCTTC. Translating it yields CASSGTVDGYTF. The rearrangement joins TRBV2 to TRBJ1-2; the D gene is possibly TRBD1 (6 bases). The CDR3 has 12 amino acids. CDR1 SNHLY and CDR2 FYNNEI come from the germline V gene. V was shortened by 4 bases and J by 6 bases, with 9 bases between the two germline ends.

The CDR3 spells CASSPQGEYNEQFF. The CDR3 DNA sequence: TGTGCCAGCTCACCACAGGGGGAGTACAATGAGCAGTTCTTC. The chain joins TRBV18 to TRBJ2-1; D perhaps matches TRBD1 (6 bases). Germline V lookup: CDR1 KGHSH, CDR2 LQKENI. Trimming took off 1 base at V and 4 bases at J, with 8 bases between the two ends. The CDR3 contains 14 residues.

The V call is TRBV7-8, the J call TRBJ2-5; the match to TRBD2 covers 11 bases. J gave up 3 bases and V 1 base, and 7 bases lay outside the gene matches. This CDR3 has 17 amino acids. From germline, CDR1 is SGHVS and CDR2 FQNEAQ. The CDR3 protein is CASSLVVLAGGKETQYF. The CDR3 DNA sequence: TGTGCCAGCAGCTTAGTGGTGCTAGCGGGAGGTAAAGAGACCCAGTACTTC. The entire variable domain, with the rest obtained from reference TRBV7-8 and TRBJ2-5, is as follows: GAGVSQSPRYKVAKRGQDVALRCDPISGHVSLFWYQQALGQGPEFLTYFQNEAQLDKSGLPSDRFFAERPEGSVSTLKIQRTQQEDSAVYLCASSLVVLAGGKETQYFGPGTRLLVL.

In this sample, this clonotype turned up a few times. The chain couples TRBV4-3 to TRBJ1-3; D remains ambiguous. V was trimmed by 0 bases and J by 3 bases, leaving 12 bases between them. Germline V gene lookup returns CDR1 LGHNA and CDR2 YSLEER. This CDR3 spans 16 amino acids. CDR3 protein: CASSQEVRTLGNTIYF. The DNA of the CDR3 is TGCGCCAGCAGCCAAGAGGTCAGGACCCTTGGAAACACCATATATTTT.

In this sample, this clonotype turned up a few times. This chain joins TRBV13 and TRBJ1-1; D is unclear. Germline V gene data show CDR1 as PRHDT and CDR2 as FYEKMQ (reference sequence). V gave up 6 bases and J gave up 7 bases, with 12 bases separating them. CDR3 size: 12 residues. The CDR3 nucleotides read TGTGCCAGCAGTCCTCGGGAGGGTGAAGCTTTCTTT. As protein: CASSPREGEAFF.

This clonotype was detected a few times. This CDR3 reads CASSRPGGRTGELFF. Here the CDR3 DNA reads TGCGCCAGCAGCCGTCCGGGAGGAAGGACCGGGGAGCTGTTTTTT. The V gene is TRBV5-1, the J gene TRBJ2-2; 7 bases map to TRBD2. J was trimmed by 5 bases and V by 4 bases; bases with no gene match: 8. CDR1 is SGHRS and CDR2 is YFSETQ in the germline V gene. The CDR3 contains 15 residues.